Given below is one T cell receptor (beta chain) in context. Assay: immunoSEQ multiplex PCR; the TCRdb copy retains only in-frame clones and omits some. The data show about 170,000 clones, 90% to 95% seen once. This specimen comes from a study of blood T cell repertoires in COVID-19. V was cut by 2 bases and J by 0 bases, with 9 bases left in between. The length of the CDR3 is 15 residues. Germline lookup yields CDR1 MRHNA and CDR2 SNTAGT. The TCR comes from a man in his fifties or sixties with acute or convalescent COVID-19. Material: peripheral blood. The rearrangement links TRBV6-4 to TRBJ2-3, with TRBD1 as a possible D gene (5 bases). The CDR3 DNA is TGTGCCAGCAGTGACGGGGCCCAAAGCACAGATACGCAGTATTTT. Translation gives CASSDGAQSTDTQYF.